The next 5 T cell receptor beta chains were all read from a single sample in a study of T cells in Graves' hyperthyroidism and ophthalmopathy. Amplification of TCR beta CDR3 regions was performed using RNA transcripts as template. A first-round RT-PCR of the TCR CDR3 used the HTBI primer set. TCRdb reprocessed the multiplex PCR reads with MiXCR, giving one entry per CDR3 protein. The sample lists about 590,000 distinct CDR3 sequences; 12% to 15% were seen once. The source material was blood. The source of these receptors is a woman aged 18 to 35 with Graves' ophthalmopathy.

The chain has TRBV6-2 or TRBV6-3 and TRBJ2-4, with TRBD2 matching over 9 bases. The germline V gene has CDR1 MNHEY and CDR2 SVGEGT. The CDR3 consists of 12 residues. With V trimmed by 7 bases and J by 10 bases, 5 bases remained unmatched. This CDR3 reads CASKRLAGIQYF. CDR3 DNA sequence: TGTGCCAGCAAAAGGCTAGCGGGAATTCAGTACTTC.

The table lists this clonotype with many counts. This chain links TRBV6-2 or TRBV6-3 with TRBJ2-1; 10 bases match TRBD2. This CDR3 is built from 14 residues. V dropped 6 bases and J dropped 6; count of bases not matched to a gene: 5. Germline values: CDR1 MNHEY, CDR2 SVGEGT. The CDR3 DNA is TGTGCCAGCAGATCTAGCGGGGGCCTCAATGAGCAGTTCTTC. Translated, it gives CASRSSGGLNEQFF.

The chain employs TRBV7-9 and TRBJ2-1; TRBD2 agrees at 9 bases. This CDR3 has 15 residues. V shed 5 bases, J shed 6 bases, and the junction held 8 bases outside the gene matches. Germline V gene sequence: CDR1 SEHNR, CDR2 FQNEAQ (reference sequence). The CDR3 sequence is CASSRTSAGGNEQFF. For the CDR3, the DNA is TGTGCCAGCAGCCGGACTAGCGCCGGGGGCAATGAGCAGTTCTTC.

This clonotype was observed a few times. V is TRBV20-1 and J is TRBJ2-3; maybe TRBD2 (5 bases). The length of the CDR3 is 13 residues. Per the germline V gene, CDR1 is DFQATT and CDR2 is SNEGSKA (reference sequence). In DNA form, the CDR3 reads TGCAGCGTAACTAGAGAAAAAACAGATACGCAGTATTTT. This gives the protein CSVTREKTDTQYF.

This clonotype was counted at least ten times. This chain uses TRBV5-6 with TRBJ2-1, with unresolved D. The V end was cut by 0 bases, the J end by 3 bases, with 13 bases between. This CDR3 is 16 amino acids long. The germline V gene has CDR1 SGHDT and CDR2 YYEEEE. The CDR3 sequence: CASSLGGPTDYNEQFF. In DNA form, the CDR3 reads TGTGCCAGCAGCTTGGGAGGTCCAACCGACTACAATGAGCAGTTCTTC.